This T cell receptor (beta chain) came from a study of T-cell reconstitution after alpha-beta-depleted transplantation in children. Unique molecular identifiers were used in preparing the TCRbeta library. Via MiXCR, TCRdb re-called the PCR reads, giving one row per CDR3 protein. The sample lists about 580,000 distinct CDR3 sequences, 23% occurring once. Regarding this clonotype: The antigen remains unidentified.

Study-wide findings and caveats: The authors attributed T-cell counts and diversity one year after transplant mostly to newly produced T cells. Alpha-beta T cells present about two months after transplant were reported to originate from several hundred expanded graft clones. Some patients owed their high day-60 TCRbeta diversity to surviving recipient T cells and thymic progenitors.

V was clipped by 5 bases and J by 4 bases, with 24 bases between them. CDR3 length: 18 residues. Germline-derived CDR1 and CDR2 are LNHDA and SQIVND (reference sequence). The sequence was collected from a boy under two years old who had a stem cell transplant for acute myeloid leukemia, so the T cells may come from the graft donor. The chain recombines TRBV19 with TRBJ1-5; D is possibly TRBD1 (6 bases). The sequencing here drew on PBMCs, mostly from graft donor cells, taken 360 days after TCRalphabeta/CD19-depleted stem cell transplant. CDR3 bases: TGTGCCAGTAGTTATCGCCGTCCCCGGACAGAACCTAATCAGCCCCAGCATTTT. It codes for CASSYRRPRTEPNQPQHF.